Listed below are T cell receptor beta chains from one sample, sequenced in a study of Ad26.COV2.S vaccination and SARS-CoV-2 variants. Here immunoSEQ multiplex PCR was the method, and the copy in TCRdb shows in-frame clones only, minus some. The repertoire consists of 180,000 or so clones, with roughly 87% occurring once and the leading ten covering less than 6%. The sample in question was peripheral blood, obtained after recovery from COVID-19. All receptors come from a human donor who had recovered from COVID-19. Each CDR3 is given with its conserved first and last residue. Fields, in order: clone size, V gene, J gene, D gene, CDR3 DNA, CDR3 protein. D genes are given only for firm matches. Size is omitted from some rows. Given values are once, few, many or a class for expanded clones.

size: few; V: TRBV27; J: TRBJ1-5; D: -; DNA: TGTGCCAGCAGTTTATTCTTGGGAGGGAATCAGCCCCAGCATTTT; CDR3: CASSLFLGGNQPQHF
size: -; V: TRBV7-3; J: TRBJ2-1; D: TRBD2; DNA: TGTGCCAGCAGCTCGGGACTAGCGGGACTCAATGAGCAGTTCTTC; CDR3: CASSSGLAGLNEQFF
size: -; V: TRBV5-1; J: TRBJ2-3; D: -; DNA: TGCGCCAGCAGCTTACGAATTAGCACAGATACGCAGTATTTT; CDR3: CASSLRISTDTQYF
size: -; V: TRBV6-5; J: TRBJ2-7; D: -; DNA: TGTGCCAGCATCTGGGACGGTTCCTACGAGCAGTACTTC; CDR3: CASIWDGSYEQYF
size: -; V: TRBV7-9; J: TRBJ2-7; D: -; DNA: TGTGCCAGCAGCCGCCCCCAGAGACGGAACGAGCAGTACTTC; CDR3: CASSRPQRRNEQYF
size: -; V: TRBV12-3/TRBV12-4; J: TRBJ1-2; D: -; DNA: TGTGCCAGCGGGAGGGATTTTGGCTACACCTTC; CDR3: CASGRDFGYTF
size: -; V: TRBV27; J: TRBJ1-1; D: -; DNA: TGTGCCAGCAGTTTTGGGACCCTGAACACTGAAGCTTTCTTT; CDR3: CASSFGTLNTEAFF
size: -; V: TRBV5-1; J: TRBJ2-4; D: TRBD1; DNA: TGCGCCAGCAGCTTGGGGACAGGGGATCACATTCAGTACTTC; CDR3: CASSLGTGDHIQYF
size: -; V: TRBV7-9; J: TRBJ1-5; D: -; DNA: TGTGCCAGCAGCCGTTCGGGGGCTAATCAGCCCCAGCATTTT; CDR3: CASSRSGANQPQHF
size: few; V: TRBV4-1; J: TRBJ2-7; D: TRBD1; DNA: TGCGCCAGCAGCCAAGATCTCACAGGGGGCTCCTACGAGCAGTACTTC; CDR3: CASSQDLTGGSYEQYF
size: -; V: TRBV7-8; J: TRBJ2-2; D: -; DNA: TGTGCCAGCAGACCAACAGGGCCCGGGGAGCTGTTTTTT; CDR3: CASRPTGPGELFF
size: -; V: TRBV21-1; J: TRBJ2-1; D: -; DNA: TGTGCCAGCAGCAATTGGGGCGATTGGAGGGTAAATGAGCAGTTCTTC; CDR3: CASSNWGDWRVNEQFF
size: -; V: TRBV6-6; J: TRBJ1-6; D: -; DNA: TGTGCCAGCTACGGGGGCGCTCGGAATTCACCCCTCCACTTT; CDR3: CASYGGARNSPLHF
size: -; V: TRBV28; J: TRBJ2-7; D: TRBD1; DNA: TGTGCCAGCAGGAAACCAGGGACAGTCAGGCAGAACGAGCAGTACTTC; CDR3: CASRKPGTVRQNEQYF
size: -; V: TRBV9; J: TRBJ1-5; D: -; DNA: TGTGCCAGCAGCGTAGAGCCAACTGGATTTCAGCCCCAGCATTTT; CDR3: CASSVEPTGFQPQHF
size: -; V: TRBV11-3; J: TRBJ2-2; D: -; DNA: TGTGCCAGCAGCGGAGAGACTACCACCGGGGAGCTGTTTTTT; CDR3: CASSGETTTGELFF
size: -; V: TRBV19; J: TRBJ2-7; D: -; DNA: TGTGCCAGTAGTATAAATTTTGGCGGATGGAGCTCCTACGAGCAGTACTTC; CDR3: CASSINFGGWSSYEQYF
size: few; V: TRBV19; J: TRBJ1-5; D: -; DNA: TGTGCCAGTGAAAGAGGCCGCGGGGAGGTAAGCAATCAGCCCCAGCATTTT; CDR3: CASERGRGEVSNQPQHF
size: -; V: TRBV9; J: TRBJ1-1; D: -; DNA: TGTGCCAGCAGCGCCAAGATTGGGGGATTTGGGACTGAAGCTTTCTTT; CDR3: CASSAKIGGFGTEAFF
size: -; V: TRBV5-1; J: TRBJ2-2; D: -; DNA: TGCGCCAGCAGCTTCGTGGGGGGTGGGGGCACCGGGGAGCTGTTTTTT; CDR3: CASSFVGGGGTGELFF
size: -; V: TRBV2; J: TRBJ1-4; D: TRBD1; DNA: TGTGCCAGCATGGCCGGATTAGGGACAGGGCGGGGTGCTAATGAAAAACTGTTTTTT; CDR3: CASMAGLGTGRGANEKLFF
size: -; V: TRBV7-2; J: TRBJ2-3; D: -; DNA: TGTGCCAGCAGCTTACAGCGGGTTCGGGATACGCAGTATTTT; CDR3: CASSLQRVRDTQYF